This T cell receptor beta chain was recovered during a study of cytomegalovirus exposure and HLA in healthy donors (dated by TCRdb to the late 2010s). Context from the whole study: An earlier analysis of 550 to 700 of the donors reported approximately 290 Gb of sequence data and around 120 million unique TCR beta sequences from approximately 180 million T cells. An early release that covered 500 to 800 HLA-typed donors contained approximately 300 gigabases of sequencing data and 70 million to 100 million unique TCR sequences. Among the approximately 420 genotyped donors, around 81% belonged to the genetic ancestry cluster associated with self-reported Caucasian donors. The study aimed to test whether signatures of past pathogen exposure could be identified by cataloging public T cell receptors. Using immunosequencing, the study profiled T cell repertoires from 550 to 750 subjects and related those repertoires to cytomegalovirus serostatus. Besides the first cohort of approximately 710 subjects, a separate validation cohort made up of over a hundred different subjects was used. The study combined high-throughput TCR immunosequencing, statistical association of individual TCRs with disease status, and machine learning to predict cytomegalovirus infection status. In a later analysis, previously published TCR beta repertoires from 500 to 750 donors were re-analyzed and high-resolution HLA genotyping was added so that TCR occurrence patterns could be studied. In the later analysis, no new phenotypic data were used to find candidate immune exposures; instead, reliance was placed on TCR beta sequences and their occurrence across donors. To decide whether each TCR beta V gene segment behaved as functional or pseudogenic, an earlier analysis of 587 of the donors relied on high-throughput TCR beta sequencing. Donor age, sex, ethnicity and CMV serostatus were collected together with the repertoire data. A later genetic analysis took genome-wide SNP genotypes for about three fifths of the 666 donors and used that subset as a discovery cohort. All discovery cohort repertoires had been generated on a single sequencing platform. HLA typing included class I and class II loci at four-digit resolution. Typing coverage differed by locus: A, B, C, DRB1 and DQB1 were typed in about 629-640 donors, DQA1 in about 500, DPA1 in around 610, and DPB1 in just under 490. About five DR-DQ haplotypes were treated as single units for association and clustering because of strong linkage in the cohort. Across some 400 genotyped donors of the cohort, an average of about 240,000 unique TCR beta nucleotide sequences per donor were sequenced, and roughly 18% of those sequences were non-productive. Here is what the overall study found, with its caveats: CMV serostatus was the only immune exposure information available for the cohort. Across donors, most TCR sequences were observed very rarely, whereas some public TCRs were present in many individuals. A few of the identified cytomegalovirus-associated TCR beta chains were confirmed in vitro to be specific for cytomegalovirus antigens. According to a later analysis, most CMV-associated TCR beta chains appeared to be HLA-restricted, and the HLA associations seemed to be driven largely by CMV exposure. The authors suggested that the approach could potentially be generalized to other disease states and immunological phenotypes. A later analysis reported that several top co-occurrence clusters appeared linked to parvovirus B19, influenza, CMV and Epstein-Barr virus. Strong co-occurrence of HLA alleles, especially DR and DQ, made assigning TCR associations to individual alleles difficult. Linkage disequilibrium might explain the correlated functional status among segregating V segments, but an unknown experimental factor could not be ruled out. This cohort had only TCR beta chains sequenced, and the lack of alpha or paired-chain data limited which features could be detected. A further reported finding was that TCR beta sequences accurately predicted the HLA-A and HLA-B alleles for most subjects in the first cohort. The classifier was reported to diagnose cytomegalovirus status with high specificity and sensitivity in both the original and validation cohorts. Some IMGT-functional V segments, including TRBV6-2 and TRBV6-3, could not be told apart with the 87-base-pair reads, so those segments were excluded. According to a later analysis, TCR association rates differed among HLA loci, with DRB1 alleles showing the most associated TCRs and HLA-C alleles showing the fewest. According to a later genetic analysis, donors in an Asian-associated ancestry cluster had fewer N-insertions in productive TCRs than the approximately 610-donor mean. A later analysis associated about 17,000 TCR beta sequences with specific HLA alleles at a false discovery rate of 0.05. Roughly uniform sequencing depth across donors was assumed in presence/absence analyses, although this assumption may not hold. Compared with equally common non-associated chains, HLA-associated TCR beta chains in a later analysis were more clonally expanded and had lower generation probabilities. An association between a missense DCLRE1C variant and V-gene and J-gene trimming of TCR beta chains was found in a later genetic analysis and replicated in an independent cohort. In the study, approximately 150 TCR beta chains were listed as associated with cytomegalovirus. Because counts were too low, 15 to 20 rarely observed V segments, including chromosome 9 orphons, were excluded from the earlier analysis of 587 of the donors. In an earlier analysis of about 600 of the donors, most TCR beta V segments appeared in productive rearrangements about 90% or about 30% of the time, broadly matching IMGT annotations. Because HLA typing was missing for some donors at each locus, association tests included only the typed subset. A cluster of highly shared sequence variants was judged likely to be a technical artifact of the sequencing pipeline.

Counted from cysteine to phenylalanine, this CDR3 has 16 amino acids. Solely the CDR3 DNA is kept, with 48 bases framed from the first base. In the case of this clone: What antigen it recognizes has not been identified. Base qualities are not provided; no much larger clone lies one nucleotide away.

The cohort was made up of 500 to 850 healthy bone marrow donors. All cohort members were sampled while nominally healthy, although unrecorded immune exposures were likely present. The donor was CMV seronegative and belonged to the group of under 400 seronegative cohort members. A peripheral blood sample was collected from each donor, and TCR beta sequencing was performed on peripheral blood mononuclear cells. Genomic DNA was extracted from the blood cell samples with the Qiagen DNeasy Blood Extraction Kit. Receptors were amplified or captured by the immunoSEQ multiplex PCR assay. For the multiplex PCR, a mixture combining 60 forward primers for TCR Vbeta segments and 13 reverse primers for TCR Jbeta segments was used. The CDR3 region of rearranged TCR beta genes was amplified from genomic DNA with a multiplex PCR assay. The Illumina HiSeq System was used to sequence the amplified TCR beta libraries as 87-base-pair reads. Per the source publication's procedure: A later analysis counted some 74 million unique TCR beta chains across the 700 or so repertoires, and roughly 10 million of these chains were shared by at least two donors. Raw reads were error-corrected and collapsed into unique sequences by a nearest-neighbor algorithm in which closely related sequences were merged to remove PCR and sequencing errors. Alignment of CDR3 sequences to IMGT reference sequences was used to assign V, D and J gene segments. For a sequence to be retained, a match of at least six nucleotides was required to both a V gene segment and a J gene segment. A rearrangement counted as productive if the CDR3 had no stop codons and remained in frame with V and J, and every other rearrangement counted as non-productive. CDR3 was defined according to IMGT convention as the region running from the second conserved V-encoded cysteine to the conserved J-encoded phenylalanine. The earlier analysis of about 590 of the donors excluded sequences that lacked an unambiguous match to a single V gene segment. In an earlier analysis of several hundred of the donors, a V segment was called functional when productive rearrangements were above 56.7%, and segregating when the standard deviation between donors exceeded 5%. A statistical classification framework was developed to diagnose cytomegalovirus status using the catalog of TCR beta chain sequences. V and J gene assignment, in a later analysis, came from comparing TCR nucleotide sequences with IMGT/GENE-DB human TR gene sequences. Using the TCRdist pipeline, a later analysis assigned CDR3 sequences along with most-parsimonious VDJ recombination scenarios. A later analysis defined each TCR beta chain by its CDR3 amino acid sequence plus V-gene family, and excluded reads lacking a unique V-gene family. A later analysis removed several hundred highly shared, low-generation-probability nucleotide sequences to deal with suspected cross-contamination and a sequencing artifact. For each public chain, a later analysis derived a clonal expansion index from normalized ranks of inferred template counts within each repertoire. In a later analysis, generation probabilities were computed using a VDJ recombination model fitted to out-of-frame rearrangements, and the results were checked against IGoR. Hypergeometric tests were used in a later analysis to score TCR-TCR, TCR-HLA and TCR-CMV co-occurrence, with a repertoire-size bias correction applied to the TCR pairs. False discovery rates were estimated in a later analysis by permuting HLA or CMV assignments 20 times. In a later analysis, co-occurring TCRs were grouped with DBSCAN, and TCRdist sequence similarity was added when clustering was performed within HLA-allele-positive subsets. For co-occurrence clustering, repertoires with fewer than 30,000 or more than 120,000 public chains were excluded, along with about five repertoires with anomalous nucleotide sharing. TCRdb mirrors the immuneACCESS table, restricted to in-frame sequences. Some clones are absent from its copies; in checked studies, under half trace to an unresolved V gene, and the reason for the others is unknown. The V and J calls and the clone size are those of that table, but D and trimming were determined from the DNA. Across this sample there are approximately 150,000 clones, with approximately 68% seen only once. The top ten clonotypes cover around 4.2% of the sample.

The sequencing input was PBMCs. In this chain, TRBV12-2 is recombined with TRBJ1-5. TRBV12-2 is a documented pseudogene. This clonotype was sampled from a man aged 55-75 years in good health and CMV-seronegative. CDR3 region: CASRLALVGANQPQHF. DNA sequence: TGTGCAAGTCGCTTAGCGCTCGTGGGAGCTAATCAGCCCCAGCATTTT.